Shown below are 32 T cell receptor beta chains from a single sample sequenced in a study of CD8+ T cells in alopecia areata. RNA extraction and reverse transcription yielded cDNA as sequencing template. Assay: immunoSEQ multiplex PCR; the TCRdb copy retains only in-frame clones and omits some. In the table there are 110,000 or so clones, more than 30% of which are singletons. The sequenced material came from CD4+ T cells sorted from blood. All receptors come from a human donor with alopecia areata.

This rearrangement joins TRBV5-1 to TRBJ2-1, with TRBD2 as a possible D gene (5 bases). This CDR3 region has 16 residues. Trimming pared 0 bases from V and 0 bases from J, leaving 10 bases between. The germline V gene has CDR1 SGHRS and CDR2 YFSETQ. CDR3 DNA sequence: TGCGCCAGCAGCTTGGTAGCCGGAGGCTCCTACAATGAGCAGTTCTTC. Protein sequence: CASSLVAGGSYNEQFF.

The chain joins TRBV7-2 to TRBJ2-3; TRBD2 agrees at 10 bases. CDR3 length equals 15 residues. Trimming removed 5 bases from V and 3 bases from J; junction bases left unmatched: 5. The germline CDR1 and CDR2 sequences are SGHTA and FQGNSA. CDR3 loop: CASSPSSGRTDTQYF. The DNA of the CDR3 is TGTGCCAGCAGCCCGTCTAGCGGGAGAACAGATACGCAGTATTTT.

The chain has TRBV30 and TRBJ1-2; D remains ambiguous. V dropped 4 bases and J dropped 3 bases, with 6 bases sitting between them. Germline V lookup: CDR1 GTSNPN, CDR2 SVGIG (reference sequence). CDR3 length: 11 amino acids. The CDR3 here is CAWKPDYGYTF. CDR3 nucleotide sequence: TGTGCCTGGAAGCCGGACTATGGCTACACCTTC.

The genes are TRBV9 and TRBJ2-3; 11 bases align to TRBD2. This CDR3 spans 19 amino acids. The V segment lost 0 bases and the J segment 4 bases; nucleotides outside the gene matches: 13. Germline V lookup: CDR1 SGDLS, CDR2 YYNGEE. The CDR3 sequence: CASSVAPVPSGGHADTQYF. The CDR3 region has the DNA TGTGCCAGCAGCGTAGCACCCGTGCCTAGCGGGGGGCACGCAGATACGCAGTATTTT.

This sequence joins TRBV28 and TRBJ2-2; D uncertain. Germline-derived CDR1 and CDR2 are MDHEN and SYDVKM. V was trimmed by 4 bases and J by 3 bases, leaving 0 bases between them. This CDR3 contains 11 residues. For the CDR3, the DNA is TGTGCCAGCAGTTACACCGGGGAGCTGTTTTTT. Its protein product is CASSYTGELFF.

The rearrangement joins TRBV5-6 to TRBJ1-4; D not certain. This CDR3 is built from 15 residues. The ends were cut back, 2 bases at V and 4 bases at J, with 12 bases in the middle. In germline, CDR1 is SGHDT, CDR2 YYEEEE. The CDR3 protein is CASSLNRAVNEKLFF. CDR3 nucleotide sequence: TGTGCCAGCAGCTTAAACCGGGCAGTTAATGAAAAACTGTTTTTT. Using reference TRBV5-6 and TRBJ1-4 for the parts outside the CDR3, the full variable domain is DAGVTQSPTHLIKTRGQQVTLRCSPKSGHDTVSWYQQALGQGPQFIFQYYEEEERQRGNFPDRFSGHQFPNYSSELNVNALLLGDSALYLCASSLNRAVNEKLFFGSGTQLSVL.

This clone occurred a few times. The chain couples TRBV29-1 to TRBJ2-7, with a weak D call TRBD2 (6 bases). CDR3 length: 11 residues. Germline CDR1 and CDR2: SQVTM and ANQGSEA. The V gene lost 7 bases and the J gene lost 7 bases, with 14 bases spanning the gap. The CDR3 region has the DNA TGCAGCGCGGGAGACAGTCAAGAGCAGTACTTC. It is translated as CSAGDSQEQYF.

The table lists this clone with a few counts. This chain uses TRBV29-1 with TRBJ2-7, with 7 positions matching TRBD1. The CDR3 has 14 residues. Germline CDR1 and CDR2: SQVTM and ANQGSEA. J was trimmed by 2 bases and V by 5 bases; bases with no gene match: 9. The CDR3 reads CSVLPGQAPYEQYF. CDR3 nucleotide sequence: TGCAGCGTTCTTCCCGGACAGGCTCCCTACGAGCAGTACTTC.

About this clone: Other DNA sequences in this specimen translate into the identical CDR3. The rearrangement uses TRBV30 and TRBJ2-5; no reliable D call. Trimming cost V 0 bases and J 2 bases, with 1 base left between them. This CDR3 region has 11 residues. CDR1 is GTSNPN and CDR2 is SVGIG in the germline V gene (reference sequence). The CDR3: CAWSVQETQYF. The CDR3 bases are TGTGCCTGGAGTGTGCAAGAGACCCAGTACTTC.

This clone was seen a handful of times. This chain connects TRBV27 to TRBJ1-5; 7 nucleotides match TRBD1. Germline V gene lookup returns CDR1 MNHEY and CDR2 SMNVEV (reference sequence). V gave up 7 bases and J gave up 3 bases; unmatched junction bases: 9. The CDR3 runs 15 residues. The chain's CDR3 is CASNLDRVNNQPQHF. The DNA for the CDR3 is TGTGCCAGCAACCTAGACAGGGTGAACAATCAGCCCCAGCATTTT.

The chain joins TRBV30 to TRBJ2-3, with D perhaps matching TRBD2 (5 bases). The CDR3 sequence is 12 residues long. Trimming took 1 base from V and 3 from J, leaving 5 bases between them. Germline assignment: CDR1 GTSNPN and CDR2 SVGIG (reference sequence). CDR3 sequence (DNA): TGTGCCTGGAGTGGAGGGACAGATACGCAGTATTTT. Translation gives CAWSGGTDTQYF.

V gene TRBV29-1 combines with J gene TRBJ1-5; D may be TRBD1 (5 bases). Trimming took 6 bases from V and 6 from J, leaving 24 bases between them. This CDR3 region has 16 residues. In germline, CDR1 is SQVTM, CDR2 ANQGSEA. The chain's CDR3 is CSVGDGESSPAQPQHF. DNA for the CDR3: TGCAGCGTGGGGGACGGGGAGTCTAGTCCGGCTCAGCCCCAGCATTTT. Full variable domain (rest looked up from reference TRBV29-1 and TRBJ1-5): SAVISQKPSRDICQRGTSLTIQCQVDSQVTMMFWYRQQPGQSLTLIATANQGSEATYESGFVIDKFPISRPNLTFSTLTVSNMSPEDSSIYLCSVGDGESSPAQPQHFGDGTRLSIL.

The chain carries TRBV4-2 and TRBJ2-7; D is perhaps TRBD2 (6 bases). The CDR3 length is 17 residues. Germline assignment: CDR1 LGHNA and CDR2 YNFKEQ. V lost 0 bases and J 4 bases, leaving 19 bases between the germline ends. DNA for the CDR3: TGTGCCAGCAGCCAAGATCTCGGTCCGGGGGAAAGTTACGAGCAGTACTTC. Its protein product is CASSQDLGPGESYEQYF.

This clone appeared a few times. The CDR3 nucleotides read TGTGCCAGCAGCTCCTCCCCCGCGGAGACCCAGTACTTC. Its translation is CASSSSPAETQYF. The rearrangement links TRBV11-2 to TRBJ2-5; D is ambiguous. Germline CDR1 SGHAT, CDR2 FQNNGV. Between the trimmed V and J ends, which lost 4 bases and 5 bases, there was a span of 11 bases. The CDR3 runs 13 residues.

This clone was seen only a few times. The CDR3 DNA follows: TGTGCCAGCAGCTTGGAACGTCGCGAGCAGTACTTC. Translation gives CASSLERREQYF. The chain combines TRBV5-6 with TRBJ2-7; D unclear. Trimming removed 0 bases from V and 6 bases from J, with 7 bases in between. From germline, CDR1 is SGHDT and CDR2 YYEEEE. The CDR3 runs to 12 residues.

The CDR3 reads CASSLLGTDTQYF. The CDR3 coding sequence is TGTGCCAGCAGTTTACTAGGCACAGATACGCAGTATTTT. This chain connects TRBV6-5 to TRBJ2-3; D possibly corresponds to TRBD2 (5 bases). CDR3 length: 13 residues. Germline assignment: CDR1 MNHEY and CDR2 SVGAGI. Trimming removed 4 bases at V and 1 base at J, with 6 bases between.

The DNA for the CDR3 is TGCGCCAGCAGCGGTAACACAGGAGCTACTAATGAAAAACTGTTTTTT. This sequence encodes CASSGNTGATNEKLFF. This sequence joins TRBV5-1 and TRBJ1-4; a possible D gene is TRBD1 (5 bases). Trimming stripped 4 bases from V and 2 bases from J, with 15 bases between. This CDR3 spans 16 amino acids. Germline lookup yields CDR1 SGHRS and CDR2 YFSETQ.

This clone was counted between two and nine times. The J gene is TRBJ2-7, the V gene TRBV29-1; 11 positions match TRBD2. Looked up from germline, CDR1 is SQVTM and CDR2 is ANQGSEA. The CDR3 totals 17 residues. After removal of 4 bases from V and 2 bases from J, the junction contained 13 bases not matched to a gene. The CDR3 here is CSVVPGTSGGAPYEQYF. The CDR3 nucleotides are TGCAGCGTTGTCCCCGGCACTAGCGGGGGCGCCCCCTACGAGCAGTACTTC.

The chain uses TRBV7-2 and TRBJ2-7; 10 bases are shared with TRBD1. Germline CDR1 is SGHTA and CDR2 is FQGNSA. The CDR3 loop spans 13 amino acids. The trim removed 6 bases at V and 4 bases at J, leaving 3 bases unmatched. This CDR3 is CASRPGQGYEQYF. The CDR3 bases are TGTGCCAGCAGACCGGGACAGGGGTACGAGCAGTACTTC.

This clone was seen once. The CDR3 coding sequence is TGTGCCAGCAGCCTTTCCGGGACGTATGAGCAGTACTTC. This codes for CASSLSGTYEQYF. The J gene is TRBJ2-7, the V gene TRBV11-3, with D perhaps matching TRBD1 or TRBD2 (5 bases each). Germline V gene lookup returns CDR1 SGHNT and CDR2 YENEEA. The CDR3 is 13 amino acids. Trimming shortened V by 5 bases and J by 7 bases, and 15 bases separated the two germline ends.

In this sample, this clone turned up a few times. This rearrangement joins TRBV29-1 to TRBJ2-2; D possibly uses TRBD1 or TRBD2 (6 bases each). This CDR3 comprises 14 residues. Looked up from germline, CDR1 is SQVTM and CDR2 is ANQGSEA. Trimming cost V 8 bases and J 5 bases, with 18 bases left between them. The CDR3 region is CSYRNGGRTGELFF. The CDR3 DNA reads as TGCAGCTACCGGAACGGGGGCCGGACCGGGGAGCTGTTTTTT.

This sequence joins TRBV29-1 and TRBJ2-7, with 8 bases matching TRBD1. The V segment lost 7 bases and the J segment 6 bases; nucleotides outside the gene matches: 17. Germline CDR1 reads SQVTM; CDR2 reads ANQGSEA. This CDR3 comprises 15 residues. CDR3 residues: CSATGTGNLPGEQYF. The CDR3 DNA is TGCAGCGCCACCGGGACAGGAAATTTGCCTGGCGAGCAGTACTTC.

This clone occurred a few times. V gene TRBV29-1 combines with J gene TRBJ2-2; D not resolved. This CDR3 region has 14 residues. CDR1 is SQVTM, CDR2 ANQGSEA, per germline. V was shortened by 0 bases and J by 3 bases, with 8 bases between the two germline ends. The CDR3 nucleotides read TGCAGCGTTGAAGATCCAGTTTACACCGGGGAGCTGTTTTTT. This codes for CSVEDPVYTGELFF.

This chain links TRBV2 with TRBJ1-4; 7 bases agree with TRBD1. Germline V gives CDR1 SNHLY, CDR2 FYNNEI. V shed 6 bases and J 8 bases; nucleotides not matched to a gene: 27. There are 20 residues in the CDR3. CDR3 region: CASSGTLDSTGKGSQEKLFF. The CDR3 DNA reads TGTGCCAGCAGCGGAACCCTAGACTCGACAGGGAAAGGGTCGCAGGAAAAACTGTTTTTT.

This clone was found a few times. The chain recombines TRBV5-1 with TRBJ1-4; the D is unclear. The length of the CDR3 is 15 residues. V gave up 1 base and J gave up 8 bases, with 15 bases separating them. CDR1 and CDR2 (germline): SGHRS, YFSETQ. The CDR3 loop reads CASSLSAGGAEKLFF. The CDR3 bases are TGCGCCAGCAGCTTGTCGGCGGGAGGTGCGGAAAAACTGTTTTTT.

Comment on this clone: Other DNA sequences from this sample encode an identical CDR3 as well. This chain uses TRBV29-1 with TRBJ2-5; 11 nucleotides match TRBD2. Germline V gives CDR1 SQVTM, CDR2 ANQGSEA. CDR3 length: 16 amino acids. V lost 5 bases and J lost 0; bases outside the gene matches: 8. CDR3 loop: CSVLRLAGSYQETQYF. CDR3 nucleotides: TGCAGCGTTCTTCGACTAGCGGGATCGTACCAAGAGACCCAGTACTTC.

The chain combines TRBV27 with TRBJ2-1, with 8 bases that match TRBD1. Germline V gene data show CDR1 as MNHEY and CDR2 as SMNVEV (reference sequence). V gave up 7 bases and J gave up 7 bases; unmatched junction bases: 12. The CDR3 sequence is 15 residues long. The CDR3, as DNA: TGTGCCAGCACCCCCGCAGGGGGCGGCCGGAATGAGCAGTTCTTC. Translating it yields CASTPAGGGRNEQFF.

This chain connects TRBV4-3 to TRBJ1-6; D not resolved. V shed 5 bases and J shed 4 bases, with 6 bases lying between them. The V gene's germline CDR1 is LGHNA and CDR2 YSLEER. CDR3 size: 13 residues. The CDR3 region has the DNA TGCGCCAGCAGCGTCGGTTATAATTCACCCCTCCACTTT. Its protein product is CASSVGYNSPLHF.

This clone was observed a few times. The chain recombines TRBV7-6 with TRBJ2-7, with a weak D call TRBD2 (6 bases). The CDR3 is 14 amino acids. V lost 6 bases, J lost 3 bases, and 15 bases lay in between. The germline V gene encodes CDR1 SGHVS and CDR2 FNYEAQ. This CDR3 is CASRIGGSIYEQYF. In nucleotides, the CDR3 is TGTGCCAGCAGGATCGGAGGGAGTATCTACGAGCAGTACTTC.

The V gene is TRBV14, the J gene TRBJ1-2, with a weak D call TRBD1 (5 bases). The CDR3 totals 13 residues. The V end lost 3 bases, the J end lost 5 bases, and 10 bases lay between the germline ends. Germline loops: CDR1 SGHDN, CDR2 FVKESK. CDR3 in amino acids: CASSHPGRYGYTF. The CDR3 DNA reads TGTGCCAGCAGCCACCCAGGGCGGTATGGCTACACCTTC. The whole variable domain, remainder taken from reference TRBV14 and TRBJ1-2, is EAGVTQFPSHSVIEKGQTVTLRCDPISGHDNLYWYRRVMGKEIKFLLHFVKESKQDESGMPNNRFLAERTGGTYSTLKVQPAELEDSGVYFCASSHPGRYGYTFGSGTRLTVV.

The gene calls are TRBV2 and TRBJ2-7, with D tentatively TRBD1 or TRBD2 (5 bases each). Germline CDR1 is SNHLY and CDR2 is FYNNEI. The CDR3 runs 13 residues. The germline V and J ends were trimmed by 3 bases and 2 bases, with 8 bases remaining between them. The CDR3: CASSDQGPYEQYF. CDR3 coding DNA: TGTGCCAGCAGTGACCAGGGACCCTACGAGCAGTACTTC.

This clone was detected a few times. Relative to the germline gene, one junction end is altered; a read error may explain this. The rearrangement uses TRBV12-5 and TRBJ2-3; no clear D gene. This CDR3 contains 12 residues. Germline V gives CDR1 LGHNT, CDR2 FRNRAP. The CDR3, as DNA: TGTGCTAGTGCATCTACCACATATACGCAGTATTTT. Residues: CASASTTYTQYF.